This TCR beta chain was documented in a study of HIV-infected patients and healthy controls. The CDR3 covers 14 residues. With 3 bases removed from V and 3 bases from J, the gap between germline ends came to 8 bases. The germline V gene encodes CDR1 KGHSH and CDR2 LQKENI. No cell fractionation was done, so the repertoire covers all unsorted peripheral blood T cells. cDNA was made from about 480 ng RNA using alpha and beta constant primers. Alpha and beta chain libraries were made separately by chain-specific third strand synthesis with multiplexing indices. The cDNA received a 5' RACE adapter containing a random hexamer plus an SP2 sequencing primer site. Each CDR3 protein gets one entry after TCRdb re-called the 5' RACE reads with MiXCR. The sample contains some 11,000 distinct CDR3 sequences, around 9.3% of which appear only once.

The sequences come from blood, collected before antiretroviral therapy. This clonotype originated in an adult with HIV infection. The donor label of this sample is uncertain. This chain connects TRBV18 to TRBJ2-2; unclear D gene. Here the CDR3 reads CASSPPQYTGELFF. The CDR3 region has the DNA TGTGCCAGCTCACCCCCCCAGTACACCGGGGAGCTGTTTTTT.